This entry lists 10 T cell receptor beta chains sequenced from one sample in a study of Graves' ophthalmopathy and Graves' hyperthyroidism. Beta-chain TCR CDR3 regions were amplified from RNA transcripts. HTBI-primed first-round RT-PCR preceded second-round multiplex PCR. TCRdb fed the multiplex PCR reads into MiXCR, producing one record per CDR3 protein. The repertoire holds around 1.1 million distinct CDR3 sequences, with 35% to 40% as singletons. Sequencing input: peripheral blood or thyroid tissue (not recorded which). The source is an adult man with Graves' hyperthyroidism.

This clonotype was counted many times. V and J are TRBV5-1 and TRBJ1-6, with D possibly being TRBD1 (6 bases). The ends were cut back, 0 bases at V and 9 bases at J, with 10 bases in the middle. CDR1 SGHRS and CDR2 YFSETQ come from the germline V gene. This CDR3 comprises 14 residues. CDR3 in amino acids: CASSLVQGSSPLHF. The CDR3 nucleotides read TGCGCCAGCAGCTTGGTTCAGGGGAGTTCACCCCTCCACTTT.

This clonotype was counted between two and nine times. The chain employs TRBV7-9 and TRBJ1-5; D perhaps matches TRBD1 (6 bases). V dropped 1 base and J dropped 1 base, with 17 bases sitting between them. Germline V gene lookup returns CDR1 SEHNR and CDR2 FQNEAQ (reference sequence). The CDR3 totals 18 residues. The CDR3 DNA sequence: TGTGCCAGCAGCTTAGGGGGACACGGCGGCATAAGCAATCAGCCCCAGCATTTT. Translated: CASSLGGHGGISNQPQHF.

The CDR3 reads CASSPSLGGFTDTQYF. The CDR3 DNA reads TGTGCCAGCTCACCCTCACTAGGGGGGTTCACAGATACGCAGTATTTT. This chain joins TRBV25-1 and TRBJ2-3, with D possibly being TRBD1 or TRBD2 (6 bases each). V gave up 8 bases and J gave up 2 bases, with 20 bases separating them. The germline V gene encodes CDR1 MGHDK and CDR2 SYGVNS. The CDR3 length is 16 residues.

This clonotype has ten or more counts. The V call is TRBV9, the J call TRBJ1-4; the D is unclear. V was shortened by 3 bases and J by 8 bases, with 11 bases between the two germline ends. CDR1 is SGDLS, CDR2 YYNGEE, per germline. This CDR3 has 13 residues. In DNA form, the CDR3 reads TGTGCCAGCAGCGGTAGACCGGGGGAAAAACTGTTTTTT. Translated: CASSGRPGEKLFF. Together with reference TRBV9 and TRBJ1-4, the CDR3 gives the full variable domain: DSGVTQTPKHLITATGQRVTLRCSPRSGDLSVYWYQQSLDQGLQFLIQYYNGEERAKGNILERFSAQQFPDLHSELNLSSLELGDSALYFCASSGRPGEKLFFGSGTQLSVL.

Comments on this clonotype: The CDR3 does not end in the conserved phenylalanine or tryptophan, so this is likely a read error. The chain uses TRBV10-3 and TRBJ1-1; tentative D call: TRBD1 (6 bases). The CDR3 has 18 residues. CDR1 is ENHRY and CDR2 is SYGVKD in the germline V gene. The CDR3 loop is CASSYRGGFARRDTEAFS. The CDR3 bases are TGTGCCAGCAGTTACCGTGGGGGCTTTGCTCGACGGGACACTGAAGCTTTCTCT.

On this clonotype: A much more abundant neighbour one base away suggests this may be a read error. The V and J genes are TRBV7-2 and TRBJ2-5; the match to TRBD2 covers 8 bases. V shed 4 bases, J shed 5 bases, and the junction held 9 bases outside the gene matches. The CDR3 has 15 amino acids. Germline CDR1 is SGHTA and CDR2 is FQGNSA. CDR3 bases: TGTGCCAGCAGCTCCCGGACTAGCTTTTGGGAGACCCAGTACTTC. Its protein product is CASSSRTSFWETQYF.

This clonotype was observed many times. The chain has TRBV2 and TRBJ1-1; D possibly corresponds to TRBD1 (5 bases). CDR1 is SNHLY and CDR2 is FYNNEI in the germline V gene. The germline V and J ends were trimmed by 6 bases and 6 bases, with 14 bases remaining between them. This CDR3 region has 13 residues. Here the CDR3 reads CASRDISYPEAFF. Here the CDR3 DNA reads TGTGCCAGCAGGGACATCTCTTACCCTGAAGCTTTCTTT.

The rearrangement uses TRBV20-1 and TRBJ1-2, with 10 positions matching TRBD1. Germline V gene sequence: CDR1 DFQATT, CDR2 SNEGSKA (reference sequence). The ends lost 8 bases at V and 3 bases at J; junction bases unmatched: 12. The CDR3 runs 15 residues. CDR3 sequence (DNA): TGCAGTAAGGACAGGGGGTTGTTTGAGTACTATGGCTACACCTTC. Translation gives CSKDRGLFEYYGYTF.

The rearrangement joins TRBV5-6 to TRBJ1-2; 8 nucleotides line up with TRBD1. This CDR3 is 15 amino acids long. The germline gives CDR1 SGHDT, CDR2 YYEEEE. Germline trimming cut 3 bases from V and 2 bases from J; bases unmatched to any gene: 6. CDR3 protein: CASSSGTGMNYGYTF. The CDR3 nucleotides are TGTGCCAGCAGCTCCGGGACAGGAATGAACTATGGCTACACCTTC.

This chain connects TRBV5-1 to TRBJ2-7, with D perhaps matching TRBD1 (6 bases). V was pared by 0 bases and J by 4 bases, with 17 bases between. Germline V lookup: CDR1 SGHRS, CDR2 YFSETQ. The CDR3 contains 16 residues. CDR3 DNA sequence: TGCGCCAGCAGCTTGGCCTATTTCAACAGGGAATACGAGCAGTACTTC. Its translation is CASSLAYFNREYEQYF.